Listed below are T cell receptor beta chains from one sample, sequenced in a study of T cells in tuberculosis. Clones were read by immunoSEQ multiplex PCR, and TCRdb kept only the in-frame ones, dropping some. This sample has about 43,000 clones, with around 94% found just once. Sample: PBMCs. The receptors originated from a donor between 10 and 35 years old with latent tuberculosis or without tuberculosis infection. Some clones in this sample may be carry-over from other donors' samples. Each CDR3 is given with its conserved first and last residue. The D gene is left open where the match is weak. Size values are once, few and many counts, or a class for expanded clones, and some rows have none.

size: once
D: TRBD1
V: TRBV7-8
J: TRBJ2-1
CDR3: CASSFRRGQGFVTFEQFF
DNA: TGTGCCAGCAGCTTCCGTAGGGGACAGGGTTTCGTTACTTTCGAGCAGTTCTTC

size: .
D: .
V: TRBV5-6
J: TRBJ1-1
CDR3: CASSPQGTEAFF
DNA: TGTGCCAGCAGCCCCCAGGGCACTGAAGCTTTCTTT

size: once
D: TRBD2
V: TRBV27
J: TRBJ2-1
CDR3: CASSLVASGSLDEQFF
DNA: TGTGCCAGCAGTTTGGTGGCTAGCGGGAGTCTAGATGAGCAGTTCTTC

size: .
D: TRBD1
V: TRBV15
J: TRBJ2-5
CDR3: CATSSDRGKETQYF
DNA: TGTGCCACCAGCTCGGACAGGGGCAAAGAGACCCAGTACTTC

size: .
D: .
V: TRBV29-1
J: TRBJ1-4
CDR3: CSGRSTRGEKLFF
DNA: TGCAGCGGAAGATCCACCCGAGGGGAAAAACTGTTTTTT

size: .
D: TRBD2
V: TRBV10-1
J: TRBJ2-7
CDR3: CASSETSAEQYF
DNA: TGCGCCAGCAGCGAGACTAGCGCCGAGCAGTACTTC

size: .
D: .
V: TRBV7-2
J: TRBJ2-1
CDR3: CASSLAGGLYNEQFF
DNA: TGTGCCAGCAGCTTAGCGGGAGGCCTCTACAATGAGCAGTTCTTC

size: .
D: .
V: TRBV7-9
J: TRBJ1-4
CDR3: CASSSRGENEKLFF
DNA: TGTGCCAGCAGCTCCCGGGGGGAGAATGAAAAACTGTTTTTT

size: once
D: TRBD1
V: TRBV4-1
J: TRBJ1-1
CDR3: CASSQTRDRANTEAFF
DNA: TGCGCCAGCAGCCAGACCCGGGACAGGGCGAACACTGAAGCTTTCTTT

size: .
D: TRBD2
V: TRBV29-1
J: TRBJ2-2
CDR3: CSVIMERGNTGELFF
DNA: TGCAGCGTTATTATGGAGCGGGGGAACACCGGGGAGCTGTTTTTT

size: once
D: TRBD2
V: TRBV5-8
J: TRBJ2-1
CDR3: CASSFSGPFYNEQFF
DNA: TGTGCCAGCAGCTTTAGCGGGCCCTTCTACAATGAGCAGTTCTTC

size: .
D: .
V: TRBV11-2
J: TRBJ2-7
CDR3: CASSSGLPYEQYF
DNA: TGTGCCAGCAGCTCGGGACTTCCCTACGAGCAGTACTTC

size: .
D: TRBD2
V: TRBV7-2
J: TRBJ2-7
CDR3: CASSPRPLAGVGEQYF
DNA: TGTGCCAGCAGCCCCCGTCCCCTAGCGGGAGTTGGCGAGCAGTACTTC

size: .
D: TRBD1
V: TRBV19
J: TRBJ1-1
CDR3: CAISQGMGSEAFF
DNA: TGTGCCATCTCACAGGGGATGGGGTCTGAAGCTTTCTTT

size: .
D: .
V: TRBV2
J: TRBJ2-2
CDR3: CASRTLTGIGELFF
DNA: TGTGCCAGCAGGACTTTAACAGGAATCGGGGAGCTGTTTTTT

size: .
D: TRBD2
V: TRBV6-4
J: TRBJ2-3
CDR3: CASSGSAGGPDTQYF
DNA: TGTGCCAGCAGTGGGTCGGCGGGAGGGCCGGATACGCAGTATTTT

size: few
D: .
V: TRBV7-9
J: TRBJ2-7
CDR3: CASSPTGDIYEQYF
DNA: TGTGCCAGCAGCCCGACGGGGGATATATACGAGCAGTACTTC

size: .
D: TRBD1
V: TRBV11-2
J: TRBJ2-5
CDR3: CASSQTGGQETQYF
DNA: TGTGCCAGCAGCCAAACAGGGGGGCAAGAGACCCAGTACTTC

size: .
D: TRBD1
V: TRBV28
J: TRBJ2-3
CDR3: CASSYRGSTDTQYF
DNA: TGTGCCAGCAGTTACAGGGGGTCCACAGATACGCAGTATTTT

size: once
D: .
V: TRBV7-9
J: TRBJ1-3
CDR3: CASSTQDRTAHSGNTIYF
DNA: TGTGCCAGCAGCACCCAGGACCGGACAGCACACTCTGGAAACACCATATATTTT

size: .
D: .
V: TRBV21-1
J: TRBJ2-7
CDR3: CASSEEGLQDPYEQYF
DNA: TGTGCCAGCAGCGAAGAGGGACTTCAAGATCCCTACGAGCAGTACTTC

size: .
D: .
V: TRBV30
J: TRBJ2-1
CDR3: CAWIARVNNEQFF
DNA: TGTGCCTGGATCGCCAGGGTTAACAATGAGCAGTTCTTC

size: .
D: .
V: TRBV4-3
J: TRBJ1-5
CDR3: CASSQDRRQPQHF
DNA: TGCGCCAGCAGCCAAGACCGTCGGCAGCCCCAGCATTTT

size: .
D: TRBD2
V: TRBV7-3
J: TRBJ2-3
CDR3: CASSQLAGGADTQYF
DNA: TGTGCCAGCAGCCAACTAGCGGGAGGGGCAGATACGCAGTATTTT

size: .
D: TRBD2
V: TRBV7-9
J: TRBJ2-1
CDR3: CASTTGTSGVQFF
DNA: TGTGCCAGCACTACCGGGACTAGCGGGGTGCAGTTCTTC

size: .
D: TRBD1
V: TRBV5-1
J: TRBJ1-1
CDR3: CASSLPGQGFTEAFF
DNA: TGCGCCAGCAGCTTACCGGGACAGGGCTTCACTGAAGCTTTCTTT

size: .
D: TRBD1
V: TRBV19
J: TRBJ1-4
CDR3: CASSTPGQEPNEKLFF
DNA: TGTGCCAGTAGTACCCCGGGACAGGAACCTAATGAAAAACTGTTTTTT